Listed below are T cell receptor beta chains from one sample, sequenced in a study of post-analysis software for immune sequencing data. TCRdb processed the PCR reads anew with MiXCR; each CDR3 protein has one entry. This sample has about 400,000 distinct CDR3 sequences; less than 40% occur once, and the top ten carry 13%. Sample: blood. The receptors originated from a girl between 10 and 17 years old with multiple sclerosis. Each CDR3 is given with its conserved first and last residue. The order of the fields is clone size, V gene, D gene, J gene, CDR3 protein, CDR3 DNA. D genes are given only for firm matches. Only some rows state a clone size, as once, few, many or a class for expanded clones.

clone size: few
V gene: TRBV6-1
D gene: TRBD2
J gene: TRBJ2-7
CDR3 protein: CASSEEKGGGTYEQYF
CDR3 DNA: TGTGCCAGCAGTGAAGAAAAGGGCGGGGGGACCTACGAGCAGTACTTC

clone size: -
V gene: TRBV12-3/TRBV12-4
D gene: -
J gene: TRBJ1-3
CDR3 protein: CASSLHGSSGNTIYF
CDR3 DNA: TGTGCCAGCAGCCTACATGGGAGCTCTGGAAACACCATATATTTT

clone size: few
V gene: TRBV28
D gene: -
J gene: TRBJ1-2
CDR3 protein: CASSLKGDGYTF
CDR3 DNA: TGTGCCAGCAGTTTAAAGGGGGATGGCTACACCTTC

clone size: -
V gene: TRBV7-9
D gene: -
J gene: TRBJ1-1
CDR3 protein: CASSLVDRNEAFF
CDR3 DNA: TGTGCCAGCAGCTTAGTAGACAGAAATGAAGCTTTCTTT

clone size: -
V gene: TRBV5-1
D gene: TRBD2
J gene: TRBJ2-1
CDR3 protein: CASSTGTRTNEQFF
CDR3 DNA: TGCGCCAGCTCGACCGGGACTAGGACGAATGAGCAGTTCTTC

clone size: -
V gene: TRBV11-2
D gene: TRBD2
J gene: TRBJ2-1
CDR3 protein: CASSSPAGTSGGAGRYYEQFF
CDR3 DNA: TGTGCCAGCAGCTCCCCGGCCGGGACTAGCGGGGGGGCGGGACGTTACTATGAGCAGTTCTTC

clone size: few
V gene: TRBV28
D gene: -
J gene: TRBJ2-7
CDR3 protein: CASSLSLWQGNYEQYF
CDR3 DNA: TGTGCCAGCAGTTTATCATTGTGGCAGGGCAACTACGAGCAGTACTTC

clone size: few
V gene: TRBV29-1
D gene: -
J gene: TRBJ2-7
CDR3 protein: CSVEEGTYEQYF
CDR3 DNA: TGCAGCGTTGAAGAAGGGACCTACGAGCAGTACTTC

clone size: -
V gene: TRBV4-1
D gene: TRBD1
J gene: TRBJ1-5
CDR3 protein: CASSRDGTGEWHQLQHF
CDR3 DNA: TGCGCCAGCAGCCGGGATGGGACAGGGGAATGGCATCAGCTCCAGCATTTT

clone size: few
V gene: TRBV29-1
D gene: TRBD1
J gene: TRBJ2-1
CDR3 protein: CSALTGTALLDEQFF
CDR3 DNA: TGCAGCGCTCTCACCGGGACAGCGCTTCTGGATGAGCAGTTCTTC

clone size: few
V gene: TRBV10-3
D gene: -
J gene: TRBJ1-2
CDR3 protein: CAIRLGGDYGYTF
CDR3 DNA: TGTGCCATTCGCCTTGGAGGGGACTATGGCTACACCTTC

clone size: -
V gene: TRBV11-2
D gene: TRBD1
J gene: TRBJ2-3
CDR3 protein: CASSRVTGGVADTQYF
CDR3 DNA: TGTGCCAGCAGCAGAGTTACAGGGGGCGTCGCAGATACGCAGTATTTT

clone size: many
V gene: TRBV2
D gene: TRBD1
J gene: TRBJ1-2
CDR3 protein: CASRVWTGKGDGYTF
CDR3 DNA: TGTGCCAGCAGGGTTTGGACAGGGAAAGGTGATGGCTACACCTTC

clone size: many
V gene: TRBV12-3/TRBV12-4
D gene: TRBD2
J gene: TRBJ2-3
CDR3 protein: CASSLGGLAASYTDTQYF
CDR3 DNA: TGTGCCAGCAGTTTAGGTGGGCTAGCGGCTTCTTACACAGATACGCAGTATTTT

clone size: few
V gene: TRBV18
D gene: -
J gene: TRBJ2-1
CDR3 protein: CASSEGNEQFF
CDR3 DNA: TGTGCCAGCTCTGAAGGTAATGAGCAGTTCTTC

clone size: many
V gene: TRBV20-1
D gene: -
J gene: TRBJ2-5
CDR3 protein: CSARDRKTQYF
CDR3 DNA: TGCAGTGCTAGAGATCGAAAGACCCAGTACTTC

clone size: many
V gene: TRBV6-1
D gene: TRBD1
J gene: TRBJ1-2
CDR3 protein: CASSDGQGAGYGYTF
CDR3 DNA: TGTGCCAGCAGTGATGGACAGGGGGCAGGCTATGGCTACACCTTC

clone size: few
V gene: TRBV9
D gene: -
J gene: TRBJ2-5
CDR3 protein: CASSAGTGRQETQYF
CDR3 DNA: TGTGCCAGCAGCGCCGGGACGGGCAGGCAAGAGACCCAGTACTTC

clone size: many
V gene: TRBV5-1
D gene: TRBD1
J gene: TRBJ1-6
CDR3 protein: CASSTRGQGRGNSPLHF
CDR3 DNA: TGCGCCAGCAGCACCCGGGGACAGGGTCGTGGTAATTCACCCCTCCACTTT

clone size: -
V gene: TRBV7-2
D gene: TRBD2
J gene: TRBJ2-1
CDR3 protein: CASSLDGGEHNEQFF
CDR3 DNA: TGTGCCAGCAGCTTAGATGGGGGGGAACACAATGAGCAGTTCTTC

clone size: few
V gene: TRBV5-1
D gene: -
J gene: TRBJ1-1
CDR3 protein: CASSLDVRGEAFF
CDR3 DNA: TGCGCCAGCAGCTTGGACGTCCGGGGGGAAGCTTTCTTT

clone size: few
V gene: TRBV6-6
D gene: -
J gene: TRBJ1-5
CDR3 protein: CASSYTDRNQPQHF
CDR3 DNA: TGTGCCAGCAGTTACACCGACAGGAATCAGCCCCAGCATTTT